This T cell receptor (beta chain) was captured by sequencing in a study of T cell responses to AZD1222 COVID-19 vaccine. Regarding this clone: The antigen is unknown.

The CDR3 has 11 amino acids. Germline V CDR1 and CDR2: SQVTM, ANQGSEA. Trimming pared 3 bases from V and 1 base from J, leaving 3 bases between. Repertoires were generated with immunoSEQ multiplex PCR, while TCRdb's copy carries only in-frame clones and drops some. The table includes over 100,000 clones, 70% to 90% detected once. Study-wide results and limits: Among those given AZD1222, only 6 or 7 were seropositive at baseline.

Specimen: peripheral blood, collected on day 0 of AZD1222 vaccination. The clonotype originates from an adult in good health. V is TRBV29-1 and J is TRBJ1-1; D unclear. CDR3 in DNA: TGCAGCGTTGAGGAGAACACTGAAGCTTTCTTT. Amino acid sequence: CSVEENTEAFF. The full variable domain, its missing parts supplied by reference TRBV29-1 and TRBJ1-1, is SAVISQKPSRDICQRGTSLTIQCQVDSQVTMMFWYRQQPGQSLTLIATANQGSEATYESGFVIDKFPISRPNLTFSTLTVSNMSPEDSSIYLCSVEENTEAFFGQGTRLTVV.